This T cell receptor (beta chain) is drawn from a study of cytomegalovirus exposure and HLA in healthy donors. Findings and limits, study-wide: Through in vitro validation, a few CMV-associated chains were shown to be specific for CMV antigens. According to the study, some 160 TCR beta chains were cytomegalovirus-associated.

About this clone itself: Its specificity is not known.

This table comes from immunoSEQ multiplex PCR, and its TCRdb copy is limited to in-frame clones, with some not included. The sample includes some 170,000 clones, nearly 90% of them seen just once. The CDR3 consists of 12 residues. Germline V CDR1 and CDR2: MDHEN, SYDVKM. Between the trimmed V and J ends, which lost 8 bases and 5 bases, there was a span of 10 bases. The V and J genes are TRBV28 and TRBJ1-5; D not resolved. The sequencing sample was made of PBMCs. The TCR originated in a woman between 18 and 29 years old in good health and CMV-seropositive. In DNA, the CDR3 is TGTGCCAGCTCCATGCGGGATCAGCCCCAGCATTTT. It translates to CASSMRDQPQHF.